The present T cell receptor beta chain was sequenced within a study of blood T cell repertoires in COVID-19. CDR3 length: 12 amino acids. V lost 0 bases and J lost 6, with 6 bases in between. The germline V gene has CDR1 MGHRA and CDR2 YSYEKL. Sequencing used immunoSEQ multiplex PCR; TCRdb keeps in-frame clones, though not all of them. Here the sample spans 60,000 to 70,000 clones, 91% being singletons. The J gene is TRBJ2-7, the V gene TRBV4-1; no reliable D call. This clonotype originated in a human donor with active COVID-19. The donor label of this sample is uncertain. Sample: peripheral blood. The CDR3 spells CASSQDLREQYF. The CDR3 DNA sequence: TGCGCCAGCAGCCAAGATCTTCGCGAGCAGTACTTC.